Below, 10 T cell receptor beta chains from the same sample are listed, as sequenced in a study of blood T cells in healthy people across ages. A second PCR of 7 to 11 cycles used a sample-barcoded 5' primer and a J-beta primer mix. TCRdb called the 5' RACE reads again in MiXCR, with one record for every CDR3 protein. Of 650,000 to 950,000 distinct CDR3 sequences detected, under 55% appear once; the ten largest clones hold roughly 18%. The sample comprised blood. The origin of the receptors is a man aged 55 to 70 in good health.

As regards this clonotype: One junction end disagrees with the germline gene, perhaps due to a read error. CDR3 DNA sequence: TGTGCCGGCAGCCAAGATGGGAGAGCTAGTCGGGAGCAGTACTTC. Residues: CAGSQDGRASREQYF. The rearrangement links TRBV3-1 to TRBJ2-7; D is possibly TRBD2 (5 bases). Per the germline V gene, CDR1 is LGHDT and CDR2 is YNNKEL (reference sequence). The CDR3 is 15 residues long.

This chain uses TRBV20-1 with TRBJ2-3; 9 bases fit TRBD1. V lost 1 base, J lost 3 bases, and 11 bases stayed unmatched. Germline V gene lookup returns CDR1 DFQATT and CDR2 SNEGSKA (reference sequence). This CDR3 has 17 amino acids. CDR3 in DNA: TGCAGTGCTAGAGCCTCCACAGGGGGCGGGGGAACAGATACGCAGTATTTT. Its translation: CSARASTGGGGTDTQYF.

This clonotype was detected only a few times. Sequence at one end of the junction differs from germline and may be a read error. J is TRBJ2-2 and V is TRBV9; unclear D gene. The CDR3 is 14 amino acids. Germline V gene lookup returns CDR1 SGDLS and CDR2 YYNGEE. CDR3: CASSVAGVTGELFF. For the CDR3, the DNA is TGCGCCAGCAGCGTGGCTGGAGTTACTGGGGAGCTGTTTTTT.

J is TRBJ2-5 and V is TRBV6-1; 7 nucleotides line up with TRBD1. V was clipped by 7 bases and J by 2 bases; unmatched bases: 10. The CDR3 runs 15 residues. The germline gives CDR1 MNHNS, CDR2 SASEGT. The CDR3 nucleotides read TGTGCCAGCATTTACAGGGGTAGGACTCAAGAGACCCAGTACTTC. It is translated as CASIYRGRTQETQYF.

The chain combines TRBV20-1 with TRBJ2-3, with a weak D call TRBD2 (7 bases). The CDR3 is 15 residues long. Germline values: CDR1 DFQATT, CDR2 SNEGSKA (reference sequence). The V end was cut by 1 base, the J end by 2 bases, with 13 bases between. The CDR3: CSARVAGAHTDTQYF. CDR3 DNA: TGCAGTGCTAGAGTTGCGGGGGCTCACACAGATACGCAGTATTTT.

This chain connects TRBV18 to TRBJ1-2; 7 bases map to TRBD1. CDR3 length: 17 amino acids. Germline values: CDR1 KGHSH, CDR2 LQKENI. With 2 bases clipped from V and 2 bases from J, the junction kept 11 bases outside the gene matches. CDR3 DNA: TGTGCCAGCTCACCAAGGGGGCAGGGGGTGAAGAACTATGGCTACACCTTC. It encodes CASSPRGQGVKNYGYTF.

The chain couples TRBV5-8 to TRBJ2-2; 8 nucleotides line up with TRBD2. V shed 1 base, J shed 4 bases, and the junction held 3 bases outside the gene matches. CDR1 and CDR2 (germline): SGHTS, YDEGEE. CDR3 length: 15 residues. The CDR3 is CASSLTSGPTGELFF. CDR3 nucleotide sequence: TGTGCCAGCAGCTTGACTAGCGGCCCCACCGGGGAGCTGTTTTTT.

This clonotype was picked up a small number of times. The genes are TRBV12-3 or TRBV12-4 and TRBJ2-2; 15 nucleotides match TRBD2. The CDR3 totals 16 residues. The trim removed 6 bases at V and 6 bases at J, leaving 5 bases unmatched. As DNA, the CDR3 is TGTGCCAGCAGAGGACTAGCGGGGGGGCTCGCCGGGGAGCTGTTTTTT. Protein: CASRGLAGGLAGELFF.

The J gene is TRBJ2-1, the V gene TRBV5-1; D remains ambiguous. This CDR3 contains 13 residues. Germline V gene data show CDR1 as SGHRS and CDR2 as YFSETQ. V was pared by 0 bases and J by 8 bases, with 9 bases between. The DNA for the CDR3 is TGCGCCAGCAGCTTGGCGGGTGACGATGAGCAGTTCTTC. Translation gives CASSLAGDDEQFF.

The rearrangement joins TRBV6-1 to TRBJ1-5, with a weak D call TRBD1 (6 bases). Trimming removed 6 bases from V and 6 bases from J, with 21 bases in between. Germline V gene lookup returns CDR1 MNHNS and CDR2 SASEGT. The CDR3 sequence is 16 residues long. As DNA, the CDR3 is TGTGCCAGCAGCGAGAGGACAGCCAAGCTGGGTCAGCCCCAGCATTTT. Encoded protein: CASSERTAKLGQPQHF.